Following are 5 T cell receptor beta chains from one sample sequenced in a study of technical replicates of blood from a handful of donors. The repertoire was sequenced with immunoSEQ multiplex PCR; TCRdb's copy has only in-frame clones and lacks some. In the table there are fewer than 100,000 clones, around 97% of which are singletons. The sequencing sample was made of T cells isolated from PBMCs. All receptors come from a human donor in good health.

In the case of this clone: The same CDR3 can be traced to other DNA sequences in this sample. The rearrangement joins TRBV5-1 to TRBJ1-1, with D possibly matching TRBD1 (5 bases). The CDR3 loop spans 13 amino acids. Germline CDR1 SGHRS, CDR2 YFSETQ. With 1 base removed from V and 5 bases from J, the gap between germline ends came to 9 bases. CDR3 sequence: CASSLRGGTEAFF. CDR3 nucleotides: TGCGCCAGCAGCTTGAGGGGTGGTACTGAAGCTTTCTTT.

The chain joins TRBV11-3 to TRBJ2-7; perhaps TRBD2 as D (6 bases). This CDR3 region has 13 residues. Trimming removed 5 bases from V and 2 bases from J, with 10 bases in between. From germline, CDR1 is SGHNT and CDR2 YENEEA. CDR3: CASSRDFTYEQYF. Written as DNA, the CDR3 is TGTGCCAGCAGCCGGGACTTCACCTACGAGCAGTACTTC.

This chain connects TRBV9 to TRBJ1-1; D is undetermined. Germline-derived CDR1 and CDR2 are SGDLS and YYNGEE. V lost 1 base and J 2 bases, leaving 12 bases between the germline ends. The CDR3 consists of 15 residues. The CDR3 DNA sequence: TGTGCCAGCAGCGTAAGGGCAGACTATAACACTGAAGCTTTCTTT. Translation gives CASSVRADYNTEAFF. Combining the CDR3 with reference TRBV9 and TRBJ1-1 gives the whole variable domain DSGVTQTPKHLITATGQRVTLRCSPRSGDLSVYWYQQSLDQGLQFLIQYYNGEERAKGNILERFSAQQFPDLHSELNLSSLELGDSALYFCASSVRADYNTEAFFGQGTRLTVV.

In its sample, this clone was seen once. The chain couples TRBV9 to TRBJ2-7; D ambiguous. Looked up from germline, CDR1 is SGDLS and CDR2 is YYNGEE. Deletions cut 2 bases from V and 3 bases from J, with 3 bases between. The CDR3 contains 11 residues. CDR3 region: CASSVYYEQYF. The CDR3 nucleotides read TGTGCCAGCAGCGTGTACTACGAGCAGTACTTC.

The chain has TRBV4-3 and TRBJ2-7; 7 nucleotides align to TRBD1. V shed 2 bases, J shed 3 bases, and the junction held 7 bases outside the gene matches. Germline CDR1 LGHNA, CDR2 YSLEER. This CDR3 comprises 15 residues. The CDR3 DNA sequence: TGCGCCAGCAGCCAACAGGACAGGCTTCACTACGAGCAGTACTTC. Its translation is CASSQQDRLHYEQYF.